This section outlines one T cell receptor beta chain sequence together with its context. Its antigen is as yet unknown. 13 Jbeta primers and 60 Vbeta primers were used for the PCR. Assay used: immunoSEQ multiplex PCR; TCRdb lists only in-frame clones, some missing. The sample has some 110,000 clones; roughly 69% are singletons. These data originate in a study of cytomegalovirus exposure and HLA in healthy donors. For the study at large: Earlier, some 180 million T cells were analyzed, and fewer than 120 million unique TCR beta sequences were found among them. General study points: Previous analysis showed most TCR beta V segments were productive about 87% or about 30% of the time. The study assumed roughly uniform donor sequencing depth for presence/absence analyses.

From germline, CDR1 is SGHNT and CDR2 YENEEA. CDR3 length: 15 residues. After removal of 3 bases from V and 4 bases from J, the junction contained 4 bases not matched to a gene. The specimen sequenced was PBMCs. This clonotype was sampled from a woman in her twenties or thirties in good health and CMV-seronegative. The chain has TRBV11-3 and TRBJ2-1, with 9 bases fitting TRBD1. CDR3 in amino acids: CASSLGQGVYNEQFF. Written as DNA, the CDR3 is TGTGCCAGCAGCTTGGGACAGGGCGTTTACAATGAGCAGTTCTTC. The whole variable domain, remainder taken from reference TRBV11-3 and TRBJ2-1, is EAGVVQSPRYKIIEKKQPVAFWCNPISGHNTLYWYLQNLGQGPELLIRYENEEAVDDSQLPKDRFSAERLKGVDSTLKIQPAELGDSAVYLCASSLGQGVYNEQFFGPGTRLTVL.